This T cell receptor beta chain was retrieved from a study of cytomegalovirus exposure and HLA in healthy donors. The PCR used 60 Vbeta and 13 Jbeta primers. Authors' analysis steps: Later, 65 million to 90 million unique TCR beta chains were counted in an analysis, and 10 million to 12 million of them were shared. Measured with immunoSEQ multiplex PCR; TCRdb has only the in-frame clones, and not every one. Clonal size and the V and J genes are those of that table, whereas D and trimming came from the DNA. The repertoire holds 150,000 to 200,000 clones, 73% seen once, with 5.4% in the top ten. This clone was counted a single time. The antigen is not known. At one end the junction does not follow the germline gene, possibly because of a read error. The study's findings and limits: Within an earlier analysis, most TCR beta V segments proved productive either about 90% or about 30% of the time. Highly shared variants forming one cluster were likely a sequencing artifact.

The receptor was derived from a young woman in good health and CMV-seropositive. The source material was PBMCs.

CDR3 amino acids: CSSSPSTGNTIYF. CDR3 coding DNA: TGTTCCAGCAGCCCATCAACTGGAAACACCATATATTTT. The chain has TRBV7-9 and TRBJ1-3; D not certain. The germline V gene has CDR1 SEHNR and CDR2 FQNEAQ (reference sequence). The CDR3 covers 13 residues.